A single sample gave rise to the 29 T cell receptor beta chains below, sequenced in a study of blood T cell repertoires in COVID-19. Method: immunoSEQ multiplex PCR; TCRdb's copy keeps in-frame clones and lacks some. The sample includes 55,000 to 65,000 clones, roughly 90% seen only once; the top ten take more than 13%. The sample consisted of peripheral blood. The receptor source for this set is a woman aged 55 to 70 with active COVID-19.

CDR3 sequence reads: CASSSGTGSYGYTF. The CDR3 DNA sequence: TGTGCCAGCAGCTCCGGGACAGGGAGCTATGGCTACACCTTC. V usage is TRBV11-2 and J usage is TRBJ1-2; the match to TRBD1 covers 9 bases. Losses at the gene ends were 4 bases for V and 4 bases for J; bases not matched to a gene: 4. CDR1 and CDR2 from the germline V gene are SGHAT and FQNNGV. The length of the CDR3 is 14 residues.

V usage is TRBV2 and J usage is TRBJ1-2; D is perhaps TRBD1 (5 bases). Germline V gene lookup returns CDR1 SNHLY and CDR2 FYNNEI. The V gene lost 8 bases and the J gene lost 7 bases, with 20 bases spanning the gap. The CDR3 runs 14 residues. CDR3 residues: CASHVVGRSRGYTF. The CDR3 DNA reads TGTGCCAGCCATGTGGTGGGGCGAAGTCGTGGCTACACCTTC.

The CDR3 coding sequence is TGTGCCAGCTCAACGGGACAGGGCCCCTACGAGCAGTACTTC. This gives the protein CASSTGQGPYEQYF. The V call is TRBV18, the J call TRBJ2-7, with 9 nucleotides matching TRBD1. The V segment lost 5 bases and the J segment 2 bases; nucleotides outside the gene matches: 4. The CDR3 consists of 14 residues. Germline loops: CDR1 KGHSH, CDR2 LQKENI.

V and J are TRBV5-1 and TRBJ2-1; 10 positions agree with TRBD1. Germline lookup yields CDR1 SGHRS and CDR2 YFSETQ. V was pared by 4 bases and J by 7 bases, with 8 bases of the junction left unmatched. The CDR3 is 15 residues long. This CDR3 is CASSETGQGFNEQFF. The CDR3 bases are TGCGCCAGCAGCGAAACGGGACAGGGGTTTAATGAGCAGTTCTTC.

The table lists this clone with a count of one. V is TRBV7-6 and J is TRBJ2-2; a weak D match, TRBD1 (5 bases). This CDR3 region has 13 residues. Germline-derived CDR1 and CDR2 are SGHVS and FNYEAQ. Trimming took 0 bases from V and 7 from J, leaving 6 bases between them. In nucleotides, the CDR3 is TGTGCCAGCAGCTTAGCAGGGGACGGGGAGCTGTTTTTT. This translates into CASSLAGDGELFF. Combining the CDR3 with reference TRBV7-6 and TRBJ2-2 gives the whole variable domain GAGVSQSPRYKVTKRGQDVALRCDPISGHVSLYWYRQALGQGPEFLTYFNYEAQQDKSGLPNDRFSAERPEGSISTLTIQRTEQRDSAMYRCASSLAGDGELFFGEGSRLTVL.

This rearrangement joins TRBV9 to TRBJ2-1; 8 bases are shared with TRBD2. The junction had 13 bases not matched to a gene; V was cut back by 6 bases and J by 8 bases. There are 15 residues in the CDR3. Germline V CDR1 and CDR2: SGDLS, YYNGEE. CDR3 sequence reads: CASTQGGGPAYEQFF. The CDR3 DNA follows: TGTGCCAGCACCCAGGGCGGGGGGCCGGCCTATGAGCAGTTCTTC.

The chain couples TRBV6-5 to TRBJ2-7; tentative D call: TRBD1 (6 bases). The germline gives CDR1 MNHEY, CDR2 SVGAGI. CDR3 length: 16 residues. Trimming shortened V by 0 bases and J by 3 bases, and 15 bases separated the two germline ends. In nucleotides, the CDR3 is TGTGCCAGCAGTTACTCGTATATGGGACACAACTACGAGCAGTACTTC. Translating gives CASSYSYMGHNYEQYF.

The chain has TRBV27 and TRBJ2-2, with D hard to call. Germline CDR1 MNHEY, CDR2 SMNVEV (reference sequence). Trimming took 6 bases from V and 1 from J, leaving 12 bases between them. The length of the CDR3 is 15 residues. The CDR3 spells CASSPVSQNTGELFF. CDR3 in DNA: TGTGCCAGCAGCCCCGTGTCACAGAACACCGGGGAGCTGTTTTTT.

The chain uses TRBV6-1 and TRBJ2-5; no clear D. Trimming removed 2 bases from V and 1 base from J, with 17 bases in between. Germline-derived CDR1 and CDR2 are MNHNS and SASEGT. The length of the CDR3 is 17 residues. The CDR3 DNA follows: TGTGCCAGCAGTGAAAACCCACTGTCGAGTTTCCAAGAGACCCAGTACTTC. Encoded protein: CASSENPLSSFQETQYF.

Written as DNA, the CDR3 is TGTGCCAGCAGCTTAGCAGGGGCAAATTCACCCCTCCACTTT. It specifies CASSLAGANSPLHF. The gene calls are TRBV11-3 and TRBJ1-6, with D tentatively TRBD1 (6 bases). The CDR3 runs to 14 residues. CDR1 is SGHNT and CDR2 is YENEEA in the germline V gene. Trimming stripped 1 base from V and 7 bases from J, with 8 bases between.

Written as DNA, the CDR3 is TGTGCCAGCTCACCACCTGCAGGGTACGGTGGCTACACCTTC. Protein product: CASSPPAGYGGYTF. The rearrangement links TRBV18 to TRBJ1-2; D possibly corresponds to TRBD1 (5 bases). The CDR3 has 14 amino acids. Looked up from germline, CDR1 is KGHSH and CDR2 is LQKENI. Trimming stripped 0 bases from V and 7 bases from J, with 12 bases between.

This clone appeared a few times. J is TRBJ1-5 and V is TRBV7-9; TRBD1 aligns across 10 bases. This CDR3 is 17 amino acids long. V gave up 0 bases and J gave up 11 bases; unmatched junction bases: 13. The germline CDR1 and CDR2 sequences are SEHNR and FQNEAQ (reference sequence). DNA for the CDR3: TGTGCCAGCAGCTTAGCCGGGACAGGGGCCACCGGGGGAGCCCAGCATTTT. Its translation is CASSLAGTGATGGAQHF.

The CDR3 DNA reads as TGCGCCAGCAGTGAGTCAGGCTGGGCTCAGCCCCAGCATTTT. The encoded protein is CASSESGWAQPQHF. V usage is TRBV10-2 and J usage is TRBJ1-5; D gene uncertain. CDR3 size: 14 residues. Germline values: CDR1 WSHSY, CDR2 SAAADI. V lost 0 bases, J lost 6 bases, and 9 bases lay in between.

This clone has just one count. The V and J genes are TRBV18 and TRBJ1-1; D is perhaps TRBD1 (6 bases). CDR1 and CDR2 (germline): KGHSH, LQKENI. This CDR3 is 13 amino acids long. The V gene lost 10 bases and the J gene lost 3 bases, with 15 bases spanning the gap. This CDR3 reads CATSGQIYTEAFF. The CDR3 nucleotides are TGTGCCACCAGCGGACAGATTTACACTGAAGCTTTCTTT.

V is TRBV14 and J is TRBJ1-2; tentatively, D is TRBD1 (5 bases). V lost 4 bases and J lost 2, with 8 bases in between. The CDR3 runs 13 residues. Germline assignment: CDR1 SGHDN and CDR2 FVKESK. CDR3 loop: CASSPRVNYGYTF. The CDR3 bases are TGTGCCAGCAGCCCCAGGGTCAACTATGGCTACACCTTC.

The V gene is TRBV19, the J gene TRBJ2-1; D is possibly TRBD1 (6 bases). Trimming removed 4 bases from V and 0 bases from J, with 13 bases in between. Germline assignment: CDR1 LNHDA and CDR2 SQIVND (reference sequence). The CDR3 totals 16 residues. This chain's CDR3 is CASSTPQGSSYNEQFF. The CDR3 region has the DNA TGTGCCAGTAGTACTCCTCAGGGGAGCTCCTACAATGAGCAGTTCTTC.

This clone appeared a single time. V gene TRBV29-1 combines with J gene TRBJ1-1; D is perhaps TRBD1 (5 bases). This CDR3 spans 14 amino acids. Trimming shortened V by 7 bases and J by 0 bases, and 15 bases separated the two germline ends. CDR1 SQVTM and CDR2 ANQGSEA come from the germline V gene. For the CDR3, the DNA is TGCAGCGCAATACAGGATACTTTGAACACTGAAGCTTTCTTT. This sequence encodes CSAIQDTLNTEAFF.

The CDR3 DNA reads as TGTGCCAGTAGTATAGTCCCAGGGGGGCAAGAGACCCAGTACTTC. Protein product: CASSIVPGGQETQYF. The chain couples TRBV19 to TRBJ2-5; maybe TRBD1 (7 bases). The germline V gene has CDR1 LNHDA and CDR2 SQIVND (reference sequence). V was shortened by 1 base and J by 2 bases, with 11 bases between the two germline ends. This CDR3 spans 15 amino acids. The complete variable domain, with remaining parts taken from reference TRBV19 and TRBJ2-5, reads DGGITQSPKYLFRKEGQNVTLSCEQNLNHDAMYWYRQDPGQGLRLIYYSQIVNDFQKGDIAEGYSVSREKKESFPLTVTSAQKNPTAFYLCASSIVPGGQETQYFGPGTRLLVL.

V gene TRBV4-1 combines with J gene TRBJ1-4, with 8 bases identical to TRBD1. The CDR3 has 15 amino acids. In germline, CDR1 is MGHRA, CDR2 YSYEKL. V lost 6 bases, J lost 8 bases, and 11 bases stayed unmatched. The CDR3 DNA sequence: TGCGCCAGCAGGCTACGACAGGGGTTGGAAGAAAAACTGTTTTTT. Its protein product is CASRLRQGLEEKLFF.

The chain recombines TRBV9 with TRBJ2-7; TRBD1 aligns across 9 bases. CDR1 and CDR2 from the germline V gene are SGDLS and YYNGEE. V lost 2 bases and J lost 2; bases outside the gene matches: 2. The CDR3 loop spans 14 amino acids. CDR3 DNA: TGTGCCAGCAGCGTTGGGACAGGGACCTACGAGCAGTACTTC. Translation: CASSVGTGTYEQYF.

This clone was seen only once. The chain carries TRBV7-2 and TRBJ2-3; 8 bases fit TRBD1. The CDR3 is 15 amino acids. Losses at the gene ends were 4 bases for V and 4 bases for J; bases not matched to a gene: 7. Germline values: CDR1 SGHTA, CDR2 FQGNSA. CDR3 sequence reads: CASSSQGARADTQYF. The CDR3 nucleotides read TGTGCCAGCAGCTCCCAGGGGGCGCGCGCAGATACGCAGTATTTT.

The CDR3 loop is CASKLAGAQVNEQFF. The CDR3 DNA reads as TGTGCCAGTAAGTTAGCGGGGGCTCAGGTTAATGAGCAGTTCTTC. This sequence joins TRBV19 and TRBJ2-1, with 9 nucleotides matching TRBD2. The V and J ends lost 7 bases and 7 bases, in that order; junction bases with no gene match: 11. Per the germline V gene, CDR1 is LNHDA and CDR2 is SQIVND (reference sequence). CDR3 size: 15 residues.

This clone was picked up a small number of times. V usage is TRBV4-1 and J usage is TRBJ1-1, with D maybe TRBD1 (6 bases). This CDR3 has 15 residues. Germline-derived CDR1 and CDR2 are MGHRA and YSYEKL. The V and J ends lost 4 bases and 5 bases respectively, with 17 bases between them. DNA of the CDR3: TGCGCCAGCAGCCCGTTACTCGGGACACATACTGAAGCTTTCTTT. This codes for CASSPLLGTHTEAFF.

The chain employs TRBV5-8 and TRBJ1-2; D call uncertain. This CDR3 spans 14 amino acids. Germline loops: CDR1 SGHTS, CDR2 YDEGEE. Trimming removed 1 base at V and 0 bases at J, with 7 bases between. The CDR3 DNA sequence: TGTGCCAGCAGCTTGCGGGGTACTAACTATGGCTACACCTTC. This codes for CASSLRGTNYGYTF.

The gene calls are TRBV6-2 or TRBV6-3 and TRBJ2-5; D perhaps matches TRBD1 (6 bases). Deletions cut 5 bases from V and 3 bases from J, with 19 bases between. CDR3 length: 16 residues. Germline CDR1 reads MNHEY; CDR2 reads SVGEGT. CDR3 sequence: CASSTSGAGRKETQYF. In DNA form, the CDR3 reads TGTGCCAGCAGTACCTCAGGGGCGGGTAGAAAAGAGACCCAGTACTTC.

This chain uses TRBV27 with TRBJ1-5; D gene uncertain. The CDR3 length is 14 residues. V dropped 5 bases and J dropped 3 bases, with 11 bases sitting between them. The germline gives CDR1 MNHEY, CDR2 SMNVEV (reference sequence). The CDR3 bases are TGTGCCAGCAGTCCACGGAGTTCCAATCAGCCCCAGCATTTT. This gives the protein CASSPRSSNQPQHF.

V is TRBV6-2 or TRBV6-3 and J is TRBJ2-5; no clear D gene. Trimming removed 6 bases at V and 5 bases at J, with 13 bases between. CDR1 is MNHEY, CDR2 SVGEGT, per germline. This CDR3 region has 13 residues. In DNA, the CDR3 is TGTGCCAGCAGCTCACAGTACCTGGAGACCCAGTACTTC. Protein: CASSSQYLETQYF.

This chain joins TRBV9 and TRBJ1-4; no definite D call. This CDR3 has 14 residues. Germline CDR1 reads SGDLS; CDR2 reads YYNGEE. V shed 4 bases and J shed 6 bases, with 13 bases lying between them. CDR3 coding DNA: TGTGCCAGCAGCACAAGTTTGAGCGATGAAAAACTGTTTTTT. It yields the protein CASSTSLSDEKLFF.

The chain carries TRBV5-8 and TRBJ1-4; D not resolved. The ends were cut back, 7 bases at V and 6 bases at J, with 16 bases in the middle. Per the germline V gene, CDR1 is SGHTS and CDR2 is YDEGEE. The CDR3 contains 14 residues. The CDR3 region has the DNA TGTGCCAGCTCCGGACTCCCCCTTTATGAAAAACTGTTTTTT. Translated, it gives CASSGLPLYEKLFF.